The clone carrying this T cell receptor (beta chain) was recorded at least ten times. Its antigen is undetermined. The CDR3 loop spans 15 amino acids. V shed 6 bases and J shed 3 bases, with 18 bases lying between them. Germline V gives CDR1 KGHSH, CDR2 LQKENI. TCRdb ran MiXCR on the 5' RACE reads and lists one entry per CDR3 protein. The table has about 460,000 distinct CDR3 sequences, roughly 5.3% seen once. This record belongs to a study of CD8 T cells in ankylosing spondylitis. Study-level findings and limits: Those disease-linked clones were CD8+; they were also relatively rare in peripheral blood. About eight highly homologous variants made up a TCR beta motif that seemed to typify ankylosing spondylitis blood. Earlier literature documents some of the motif variants in reactive arthritis synovial fluid and blood.

The rearrangement links TRBV18 to TRBJ2-7; D may be TRBD2 (6 bases). The sequence was collected from a male donor with ankylosing spondylitis. Sequencing used blood, either unsorted or a sorted T cell fraction (not recorded which). Here the CDR3 DNA reads TGTGCCAGCTCCCCGTTGGCAGGGAGGATCTACGAGCAGTACTTC. Its translation: CASSPLAGRIYEQYF.